The entry below describes one T cell receptor beta chain. Its antigen target is currently unknown. The sample holds no much larger clone one base away, and base qualities are not on file. Receptor libraries were prepared by RACE. The sequencer was a NextSeq 500. During library preparation, unique molecular identifiers were attached to individual cDNA molecules so that TCRs could be counted quantitatively and reproducibly. Each blood RNA sample was used to sequence both TCR alpha and TCR beta chains. The original pipeline was this. A median of approximately 96,000 TCRs per sample was observed, with a range of 23,224 to 690,600. The Decombinator software suite was used to annotate the V, J and CDR3 of the TCR reads. For PS versus PT1 abundance plots, all samples were subsampled to the same number of TCRs (28,000). TCRs were defined as expanded if absent before sensitization and observed at least eight times at the 2-week time point. TCRdb redid the processing of the public reads, applying fastp at Q25 and MiXCR, and retained in-frame beta chains. When rows share a CDR3 protein, they turn into one entry using the most common DNA and genes. The V and J calls, along with clone size, are taken from TCRdb and not from the paper's own processing. Within this sample are around 150,000 distinct CDR3 sequences, with 25% to 35% of them counted one time only. Jointly, the top ten make up 2% to 2.5% of the sample.

The sample's time point label, in plain terms: patch test 3, about 24 weeks after DPC sensitization. The treatment or condition label of this sample denotes: therapeutic diphenylcyclopropenone sensitization with weekly scalp DPC. At each patch-test visit, blood was drawn before the patch test was applied. Patients were considered eligible if aged 18 to 70, diagnosed with alopecia and deemed suitable for DPC therapy, and patients were excluded if pregnant. Total RNA was isolated from unfractionated whole blood collected in Tempus Blood RNA tubes. Via the germline V gene, CDR1 is MGHRA and CDR2 YSYEKL. V lost 6 bases and J lost 5 bases, and the count of bases not matched to a germline gene is 8. From the cysteine through the phenylalanine, the CDR3 covers 14 amino acids. Only the CDR3 DNA stays, 42 bases, in frame from base 1. This specimen comes from a study of human T cells and chemical hapten exposure (dated by TCRdb to about 2021). Background on the whole study: For sensitization, 2% DPC in acetone was applied to a roughly 2 cm by roughly 2 cm area of upper inner arm skin. Patients additionally received weekly therapeutic DPC doses to the scalp throughout the approximately 22-week study period. Patch testing was performed on the upper back with Finn chambers containing 0.01% DPC, and the patch tests were scored after 6 days according to International Contact Dermatitis Research Group standards. Alopecia areata with under or over 50% scalp involvement, alopecia totalis and alopecia universalis were represented in the patient cohort, which was mostly female. Libraries were combined into a pool for sequencing, and differences in TCR yield between samples came mainly from small differences in library volumes within the pool. This study followed changes in the peripheral blood TCR repertoire in vivo during primary and secondary sensitization of alopecia patients to the hapten diphenylcyclopropenone (DPC). Patient blood was sampled pre-sensitization (week 0) and at 2, 6 and about 24 weeks after DPC sensitization. Blood for TCR sequencing was provided by twenty-nine alopecia patients at one to four time points (pre-sensitization, 2, 6 and 24 weeks).

What the research found in general, with its limitations: All patients had alopecia, a presumed autoimmune disease, so their immune response might differ from that of healthy individuals. DPC sensitization did not change how many TCRs were above 1 in 1000 frequency, and no evidence was found of alterations in global repertoire structure. After repeated subsampling, the strength of the expansion versus patch-test correlation and the threshold at which it became significant changed. Expanded TCRs formed significantly more large CDR3 similarity clusters than pre-sensitization or healthy control sets, consistent with antigen-driven responses. The number of PT1 expanded TCRs positively correlated with patch test score, significant at thresholds 8, 16 and 32 but not 4.

The chain is encoded by TRBV4-1 joined to TRBJ2-7; 9 central nucleotides agree with TRBD1. This TCR came from a young woman with alopecia areata. Some clones in this sample may be carry-over from other donors' samples. The specimen comprised whole blood, sampled in connection with sensitization to the hapten diphenylcyclopropenone (DPC). This receptor has the CDR3 CASSRDRVINEQYF. Here is the DNA: TGCGCCAGCAGTCGGGACAGGGTAATCAACGAGCAGTACTTC.